This T cell receptor (beta chain) was sequenced for a study of T cells in tumors after PD-1 blockade. Clones were read by immunoSEQ multiplex PCR, and TCRdb kept only the in-frame ones, dropping some. The profile shows 50,000 to 75,000 clones, roughly 70% of them singletons. Tumor or blood genomic DNA was sequenced, with inputs of about 616 ng to 6,500 ng. The CDR3 contains 16 residues. The germline CDR1 and CDR2 sequences are SGHNT and YYREEE (reference sequence). Trimming removed 4 bases from V and 7 bases from J; junction bases left unmatched: 10. The receptor was isolated from a human donor with basal cell carcinoma. The sample in question was PBMCs, obtained after anti-PD-1 treatment. This chain joins TRBV5-4 and TRBJ2-2; 10 bases are a match to TRBD2. The CDR3: CASSLKAGGRVGELFF. The CDR3 nucleotides are TGTGCCAGCAGCCTGAAAGCGGGGGGGCGTGTCGGGGAGCTGTTTTTT.